This T cell receptor (beta chain) was observed in a study of cytomegalovirus exposure and HLA in healthy donors. With 60 Vbeta and 13 Jbeta primers, the PCR was carried out. TCRdb keeps only in-frame clones here, not all; method: immunoSEQ multiplex PCR. Of some 65,000 clones listed, approximately 80% are singletons. Of note for this clone: The antigen is not known.

The study's findings and limits: Most TCR sequences were seen very rarely across donors, but some public TCRs occurred in many.

CDR3 size: 17 residues. Germline V CDR1 and CDR2: ENHRY, SYGVKD. Trimming removed 3 bases at V and 3 bases at J, with 20 bases between. The sample consisted of PBMCs. This chain links TRBV10-3 with TRBJ2-5; tentatively, D is TRBD2 (5 bases). The TCR comes from a girl under 18 in good health and CMV-seropositive. CDR3: CAISEEPAEPTKETQYF. DNA of the CDR3: TGTGCCATCAGTGAAGAGCCAGCGGAGCCAACAAAAGAGACCCAGTACTTC.